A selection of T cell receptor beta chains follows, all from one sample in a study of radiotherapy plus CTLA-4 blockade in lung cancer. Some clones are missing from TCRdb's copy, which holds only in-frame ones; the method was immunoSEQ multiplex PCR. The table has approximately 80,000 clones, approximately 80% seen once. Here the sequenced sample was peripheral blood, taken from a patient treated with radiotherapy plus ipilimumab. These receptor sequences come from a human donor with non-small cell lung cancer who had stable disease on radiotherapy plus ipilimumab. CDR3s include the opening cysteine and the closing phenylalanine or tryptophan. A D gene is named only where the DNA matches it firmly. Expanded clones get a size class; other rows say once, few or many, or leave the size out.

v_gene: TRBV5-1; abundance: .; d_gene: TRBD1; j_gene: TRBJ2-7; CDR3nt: TGCGCCAGCAGCTTGGTTGTGGGACAGGGCTACGAGCAGTACTTC; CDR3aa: CASSLVVGQGYEQYF
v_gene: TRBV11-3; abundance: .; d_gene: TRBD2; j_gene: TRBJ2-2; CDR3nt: TGTGCCAGCAGCCAAGGGCTAGCGGGGGGCGGGGAGCTGTTTTTT; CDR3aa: CASSQGLAGGGELFF
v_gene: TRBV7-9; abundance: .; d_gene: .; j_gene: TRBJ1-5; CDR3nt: TGTGCCAGCAGCTCGAGGGGGAGCAATCAGCCCCAGCATTTT; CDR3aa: CASSSRGSNQPQHF
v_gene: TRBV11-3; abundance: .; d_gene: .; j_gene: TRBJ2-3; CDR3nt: TGTGCCAGCAGCTTAGAGCTGGCAGATACGCAGTATTTT; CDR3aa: CASSLELADTQYF
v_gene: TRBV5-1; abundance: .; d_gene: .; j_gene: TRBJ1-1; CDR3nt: TGCGCCAGCACCCTGACAGTAACGGCGACTGAAGCTTTCTTT; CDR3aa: CASTLTVTATEAFF
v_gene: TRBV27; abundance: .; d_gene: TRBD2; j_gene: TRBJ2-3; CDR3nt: TGTGCCAGCAGTTCCGAAGCGGGACTTCCTTATACGCAGTATTTT; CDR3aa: CASSSEAGLPYTQYF
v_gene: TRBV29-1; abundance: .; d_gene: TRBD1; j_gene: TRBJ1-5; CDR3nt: TGCAGCGCCCGGACAGGGGGCAATCAGCCCCAGCATTTT; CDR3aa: CSARTGGNQPQHF
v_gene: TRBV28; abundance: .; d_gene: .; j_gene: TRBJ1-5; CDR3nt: TGTGCCAGCAGTCCTCCGGGGGGCAATCAGCCCCAGCATTTT; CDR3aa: CASSPPGGNQPQHF
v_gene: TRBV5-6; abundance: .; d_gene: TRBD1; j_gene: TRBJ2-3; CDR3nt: TGTGCCAGCAGCCCGGACAGGGGGCCCGGAGATACGCAGTATTTT; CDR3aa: CASSPDRGPGDTQYF
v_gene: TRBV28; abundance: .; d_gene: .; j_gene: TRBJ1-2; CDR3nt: TGTGCCAGCAATCCCCAGGGACCTTATTATGGCTACACCTTC; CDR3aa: CASNPQGPYYGYTF
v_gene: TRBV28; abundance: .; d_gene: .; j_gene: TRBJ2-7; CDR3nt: TGTGCCAGCAGTTCCAATATCGGGGGGCGAGCCCAAAAGCAGTACTTC; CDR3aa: CASSSNIGGRAQKQYF
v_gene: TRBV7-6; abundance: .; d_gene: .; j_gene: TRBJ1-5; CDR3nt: TGTGCCAGCAGCTTAGAGCCCGGATATAGCAATCAGCCCCAGCATTTT; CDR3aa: CASSLEPGYSNQPQHF
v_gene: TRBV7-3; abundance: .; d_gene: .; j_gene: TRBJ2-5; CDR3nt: TGTGCCAGCAGCTCCCTACAGGGGACCCAGTACTTC; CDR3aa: CASSSLQGTQYF
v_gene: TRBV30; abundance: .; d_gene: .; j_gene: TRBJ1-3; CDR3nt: TGTGCCTGGAGTGTTGACGGAGCTCCAGGAAACACCATATATTTT; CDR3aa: CAWSVDGAPGNTIYF
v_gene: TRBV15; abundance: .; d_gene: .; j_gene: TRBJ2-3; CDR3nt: TGTGCCACCAGCAGGATCGCGGCTAGCACAGATACGCAGTATTTT; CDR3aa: CATSRIAASTDTQYF
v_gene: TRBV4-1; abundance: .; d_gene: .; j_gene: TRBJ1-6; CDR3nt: TGCGCCAGCAGCCAAGATAGGGGGGCAGCGCGTAATTCACCCCTCCACTTT; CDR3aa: CASSQDRGAARNSPLHF
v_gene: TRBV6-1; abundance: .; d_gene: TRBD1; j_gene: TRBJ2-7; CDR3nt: TGTGCCAGCAGCCCTACGGGACAGGGTACCTACGAGCAGTACTTC; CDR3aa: CASSPTGQGTYEQYF
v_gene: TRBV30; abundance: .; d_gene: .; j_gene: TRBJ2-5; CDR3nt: TGTGCCTGGACCAAACCCCTACCTAGCTTTAAGACCCAGTACTTC; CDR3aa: CAWTKPLPSFKTQYF
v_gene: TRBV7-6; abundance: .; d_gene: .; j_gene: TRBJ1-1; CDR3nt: TGTGCCAGCAGCACGACAGACAACACTGAAGCTTTCTTT; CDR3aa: CASSTTDNTEAFF
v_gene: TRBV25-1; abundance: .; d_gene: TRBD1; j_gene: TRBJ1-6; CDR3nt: TGTGCCAGCAGCCCCCGGGACAGGGGGAATTCACCCCTCCACTTT; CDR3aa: CASSPRDRGNSPLHF
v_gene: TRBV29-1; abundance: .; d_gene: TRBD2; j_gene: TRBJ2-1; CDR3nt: TGCAGCGTTAGGGGACTAGCGGGAGTAGGAGAGCAGTTCTTC; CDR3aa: CSVRGLAGVGEQFF
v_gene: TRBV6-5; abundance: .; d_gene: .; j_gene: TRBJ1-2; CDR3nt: TGTGCCAGCAGTGCCCAGGGTCATGGCTACACCTTC; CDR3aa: CASSAQGHGYTF
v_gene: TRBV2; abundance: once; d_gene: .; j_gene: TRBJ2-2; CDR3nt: TGTGCCAGCAGTGAAGGTCTCCAGGGATCCAACACCGGGGAGCTGTTTTTT; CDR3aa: CASSEGLQGSNTGELFF
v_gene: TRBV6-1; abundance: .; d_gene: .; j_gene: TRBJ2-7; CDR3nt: TGTGCCAGCAGTGAAGCGTACAACAGGGAGAGCGAGCAGTACTTC; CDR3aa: CASSEAYNRESEQYF
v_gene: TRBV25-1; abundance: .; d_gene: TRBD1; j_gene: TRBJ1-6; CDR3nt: TGTGCCAGCAGTGAACGACAGGGAACGTTTTTCACCCTCCACTTT; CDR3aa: CASSERQGTFFTLHF
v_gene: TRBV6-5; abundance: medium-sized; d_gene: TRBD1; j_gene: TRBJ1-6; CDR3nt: TGTGCCGCTCAGCAGGGGGATTCACCCCTCCACTTT; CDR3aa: CAAQQGDSPLHF
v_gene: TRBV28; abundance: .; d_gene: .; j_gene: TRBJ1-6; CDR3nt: TGTGCCAGCAGTTTATTTGGACAAACCAGGTCCTATAATTCACCCCTCCACTTT; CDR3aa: CASSLFGQTRSYNSPLHF
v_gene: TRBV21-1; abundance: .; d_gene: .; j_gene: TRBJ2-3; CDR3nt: TGTGCCAGCAGCAAAGCGCTCTGGAGGGAAGAAGATACGCAGTATTTT; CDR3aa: CASSKALWREEDTQYF
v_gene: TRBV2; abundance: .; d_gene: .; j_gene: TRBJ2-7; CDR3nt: TGTGCCAGCAGTGAAGCTAGCGCGGGGTTCAACTACGAGCAGTACTTC; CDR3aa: CASSEASAGFNYEQYF
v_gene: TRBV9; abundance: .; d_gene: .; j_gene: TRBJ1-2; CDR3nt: TGTGCCAGCAGCGTAGAGGCAGTCAGGGGCTATGGCTACACCTTC; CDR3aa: CASSVEAVRGYGYTF
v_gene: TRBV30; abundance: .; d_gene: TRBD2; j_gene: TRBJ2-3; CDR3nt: TGTGCCCGGGCCGAGCGGGGGGGAAGCACAGATACGCAGTATTTT; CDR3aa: CARAERGGSTDTQYF
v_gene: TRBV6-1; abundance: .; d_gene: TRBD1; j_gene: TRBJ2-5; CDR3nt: TGTGCCAGCAGCCTTGACAGGGCAAAGGAGACCCAGTACTTC; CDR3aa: CASSLDRAKETQYF
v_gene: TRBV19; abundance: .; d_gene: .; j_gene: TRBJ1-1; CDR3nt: TGTGCCAGTAGTATGTTGAACCTGGTTGGCACTGAAGCTTTCTTT; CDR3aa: CASSMLNLVGTEAFF
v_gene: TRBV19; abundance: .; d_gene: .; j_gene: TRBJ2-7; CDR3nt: TGTGCCAGTAGTATAGCGGGCTCAACCGGCTACGAGCAGTACTTC; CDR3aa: CASSIAGSTGYEQYF
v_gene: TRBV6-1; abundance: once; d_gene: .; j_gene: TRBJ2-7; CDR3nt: TGTGCCAGCAGTGAAGGGGTGGGGAACTACGAGCAGTACTTC; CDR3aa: CASSEGVGNYEQYF
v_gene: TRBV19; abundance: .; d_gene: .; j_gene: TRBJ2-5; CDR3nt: TGTGCCAGTAAGGGGGTTGGATACCAAGAGACCCAGTACTTC; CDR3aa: CASKGVGYQETQYF
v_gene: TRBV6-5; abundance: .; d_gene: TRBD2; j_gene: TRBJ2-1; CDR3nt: TGTGCCAGCAGTTATCAAGCGGGACTAGCGGCCGGTGAGCAGTTCTTC; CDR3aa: CASSYQAGLAAGEQFF
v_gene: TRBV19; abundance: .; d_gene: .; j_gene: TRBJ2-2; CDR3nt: TGTGCCAGTAGTATAATGAAAGGGGAGCTGTTTTTT; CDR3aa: CASSIMKGELFF
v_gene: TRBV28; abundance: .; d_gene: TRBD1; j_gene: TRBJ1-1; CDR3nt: TGTGCCAGCAGTCCTTGGGACAGTTTCACTGAAGCTTTCTTT; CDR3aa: CASSPWDSFTEAFF
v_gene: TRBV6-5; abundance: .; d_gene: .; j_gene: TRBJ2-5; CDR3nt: TGTGCCAGCAGTACCAGGGGAGGAGAAGAGACCCAGTACTTC; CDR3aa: CASSTRGGEETQYF
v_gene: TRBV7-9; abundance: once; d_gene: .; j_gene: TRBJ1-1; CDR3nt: TGTGCCAGCAGCTTCGTGGCTCCTTTGGGCACTGAAGCTTTCTTT; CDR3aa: CASSFVAPLGTEAFF
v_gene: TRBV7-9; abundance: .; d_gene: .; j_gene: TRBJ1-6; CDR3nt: TGTGCCAGCAGCTTAGGGGGGACGAATTCACCCCTCCACTTT; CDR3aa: CASSLGGTNSPLHF
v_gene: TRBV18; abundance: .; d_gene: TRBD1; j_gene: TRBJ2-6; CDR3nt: TGTGCCAGCTCTCCCGGACAGGTAGCTGGGGCCAACGTCCTGACTTTC; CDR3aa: CASSPGQVAGANVLTF
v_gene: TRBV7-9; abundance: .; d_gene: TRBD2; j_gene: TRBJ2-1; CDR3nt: TGTGCCAGCAGACACGGGACTAGCGGGAGTGGCAATGAGCAGTTCTTC; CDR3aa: CASRHGTSGSGNEQFF